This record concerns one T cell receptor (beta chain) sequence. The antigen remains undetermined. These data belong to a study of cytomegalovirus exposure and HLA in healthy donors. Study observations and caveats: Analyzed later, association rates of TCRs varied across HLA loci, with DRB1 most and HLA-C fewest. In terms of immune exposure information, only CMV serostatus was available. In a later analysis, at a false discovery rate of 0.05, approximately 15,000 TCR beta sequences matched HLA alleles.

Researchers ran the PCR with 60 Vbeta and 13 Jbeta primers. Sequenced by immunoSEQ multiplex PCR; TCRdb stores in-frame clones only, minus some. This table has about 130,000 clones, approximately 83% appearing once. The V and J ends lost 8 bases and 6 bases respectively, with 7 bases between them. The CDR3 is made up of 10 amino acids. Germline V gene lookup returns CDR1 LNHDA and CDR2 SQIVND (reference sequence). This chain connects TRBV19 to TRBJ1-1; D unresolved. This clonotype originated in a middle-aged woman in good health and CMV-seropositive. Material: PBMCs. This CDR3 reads CASLGSEAFF. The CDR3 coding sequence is TGTGCCAGTTTGGGCTCTGAAGCTTTCTTT.